This TCR beta chain was retrieved from a study of siplizumab effects on memory and regulatory T cells. Sequencing used immunoSEQ multiplex PCR; TCRdb keeps in-frame clones, though not all of them. The table includes roughly 100,000 clones, about 93% detected once. This clone has only one observation. CDR1 is DFQATT, CDR2 SNEGSKA, per germline (reference sequence). Trimming shortened V by 5 bases and J by 3 bases, and 7 bases separated the two germline ends. This CDR3 comprises 11 residues. The sample comprised Tregs sorted from blood. The receptor's source is a human donor in good health. The gene calls are TRBV20-1 and TRBJ1-2; D is undetermined. The CDR3 spells CSARLDYGYTF. Written as DNA, the CDR3 is TGCAGTGCTCGCCTAGACTATGGCTACACCTTC.